The TCR beta chain under discussion was sequenced for a study of T cell responses to AZD1222 COVID-19 vaccine. Looking at the study overall: Pooled together were second doses at about 4 or about 12 weeks.

The data were produced by immunoSEQ multiplex PCR, yet TCRdb's version contains in-frame clones alone and is incomplete. The data hold some 120,000 clones, with approximately 83% observed a single time. Germline loops: CDR1 SGHAT, CDR2 FQNNGV. The V gene lost 1 base and the J gene lost 12 bases, with 19 bases spanning the gap. The CDR3 covers 14 residues. Sequenced here: peripheral blood, sampled on day 0 of AZD1222 vaccination. The receptor was isolated from an adult in good health. The chain joins TRBV11-2 to TRBJ2-7; D might be TRBD2 (6 bases). The CDR3 spells CASSLAGEGSQLYF. Here the CDR3 DNA reads TGTGCCAGCAGCTTAGCGGGAGAGGGGTCCCAGTTGTACTTC. Together with reference TRBV11-2 and TRBJ2-7, the CDR3 gives the full variable domain: EAGVAQSPRYKIIEKRQSVAFWCNPISGHATLYWYQQILGQGPKLLIQFQNNGVVDDSQLPKDRFSAERLKGVDSTLKIQPAKLEDSAVYLCASSLAGEGSQLYFGPGTRLTVT.